This is a list of T cell receptor beta chains from one sample in a study of Graves' ophthalmopathy and Graves' hyperthyroidism. MiXCR, applied by TCRdb to the multiplex PCR reads, yields one record per CDR3 protein. Of about 420,000 distinct CDR3 sequences listed, roughly 20% were seen once; the top ten hold 3%. The sample was peripheral blood. The receptors come from a woman between 18 and 30 years old with stable Graves' hyperthyroidism. Each CDR3 is given with its conserved first and last residue. Fields, in order: CDR3 DNA, CDR3 protein, clone size, D gene, V gene, J gene. A D gene is named only where the DNA matches it firmly. Not every row has a clone size; where given, it reads once, few, many or a size class.

CDR3 DNA: TGTGCCAGCCTCGATCCGGGACAGGGGTACCAAGAGACCCAGTACTTC
CDR3 protein: CASLDPGQGYQETQYF
clone size: many
D gene: TRBD1
V gene: TRBV25-1
J gene: TRBJ2-5

CDR3 DNA: TGTGCCAGCAGCACTACAGGTCACTATGGCTACACCTTC
CDR3 protein: CASSTTGHYGYTF
clone size: many
D gene: -
V gene: TRBV6-5
J gene: TRBJ1-2

CDR3 DNA: TGTGCCAGCAGATCTAGCGGGAGCTTGGAGACCCAGTACTTC
CDR3 protein: CASRSSGSLETQYF
clone size: many
D gene: TRBD2
V gene: TRBV3-1
J gene: TRBJ2-5

CDR3 DNA: TGTGCCAGCAGCTCAGGGGGTCTAGCGGGAGTTCGGGAGCAGTACTTC
CDR3 protein: CASSSGGLAGVREQYF
clone size: many
D gene: TRBD2
V gene: TRBV11-2
J gene: TRBJ2-7

CDR3 DNA: TGTGCCAGCAGTATGGGAAGGGGGCTAGCGAACACCGGGGAGCTGTTTTTT
CDR3 protein: CASSMGRGLANTGELFF
clone size: many
D gene: TRBD1
V gene: TRBV11-2
J gene: TRBJ2-2

CDR3 DNA: TGTGCCAGCCTAGGAGGGGACAGGGGCCGATATAACCCTTACGAGCAGTACTTC
CDR3 protein: CASLGGDRGRYNPYEQYF
clone size: many
D gene: TRBD1
V gene: TRBV28
J gene: TRBJ2-7

CDR3 DNA: TGTGCCAGCAGCTTAGATTCCCAGGTTAAGACCCAGTACTTC
CDR3 protein: CASSLDSQVKTQYF
clone size: -
D gene: -
V gene: TRBV11-2
J gene: TRBJ2-5

CDR3 DNA: TGTGCCAGTAGTCTATCGTACCAAGAGACCCAGTACTTC
CDR3 protein: CASSLSYQETQYF
clone size: many
D gene: -
V gene: TRBV19
J gene: TRBJ2-5

CDR3 DNA: TGTGCCAGCAGCCCTCCAGGGGGGGAGCTGTTTTTT
CDR3 protein: CASSPPGGELFF
clone size: many
D gene: -
V gene: TRBV7-2
J gene: TRBJ2-2

CDR3 DNA: TGCAGTGCCCTAGCGGGAGGTAGTTACGAGCAGTACTTC
CDR3 protein: CSALAGGSYEQYF
clone size: many
D gene: TRBD2
V gene: TRBV20-1
J gene: TRBJ2-7

CDR3 DNA: TGTGCCAGCAGTCGTCTCGGGGGGTCAGGGTACACCTTC
CDR3 protein: CASSRLGGSGYTF
clone size: many
D gene: -
V gene: TRBV12-3/TRBV12-4
J gene: TRBJ1-2

CDR3 DNA: TGTGCCAGCAGCGGCCTCGACACCTACGAGCAGTACTTC
CDR3 protein: CASSGLDTYEQYF
clone size: many
D gene: -
V gene: TRBV12-3/TRBV12-4
J gene: TRBJ2-7

CDR3 DNA: TGTGCCAGCAGAATGGGACTGTCCTACGAGCAGTACTTC
CDR3 protein: CASRMGLSYEQYF
clone size: many
D gene: -
V gene: TRBV12-3/TRBV12-4
J gene: TRBJ2-7

CDR3 DNA: TGTGCCAGCTTCCCCACGGGACAGGTCACTGAAGCTTTCTTT
CDR3 protein: CASFPTGQVTEAFF
clone size: few
D gene: TRBD1
V gene: TRBV28
J gene: TRBJ1-1

CDR3 DNA: TGTGCCAGTGTGAAAGGGCCGAGCTATGGCTACACCTTC
CDR3 protein: CASVKGPSYGYTF
clone size: many
D gene: -
V gene: TRBV19
J gene: TRBJ1-2

CDR3 DNA: TGTGCCAGCAGCTTCGGGGCTCTAGAGACCAAGTACTTC
CDR3 protein: CASSFGALETKYF
clone size: -
D gene: -
V gene: TRBV7-9
J gene: TRBJ2-5

CDR3 DNA: TGTGCCAGCTCGGGAGCGGGGCTATTCTACGAGCAGTACTTC
CDR3 protein: CASSGAGLFYEQYF
clone size: few
D gene: TRBD2
V gene: TRBV6-1
J gene: TRBJ2-7

CDR3 DNA: TGTGCCAGCAGCCGAATAGGGACAGGGGAGGCCCAGTACTTC
CDR3 protein: CASSRIGTGEAQYF
clone size: few
D gene: TRBD1
V gene: TRBV7-9
J gene: TRBJ2-5

CDR3 DNA: TGTGCCAGCAGAAAGGGACAGGTTGGAGAGCAGTACTTC
CDR3 protein: CASRKGQVGEQYF
clone size: many
D gene: TRBD1
V gene: TRBV6-2/TRBV6-3
J gene: TRBJ2-7

CDR3 DNA: TGTGCCAGCAGTGAATATGGCACTGAAGCTTTCTTT
CDR3 protein: CASSEYGTEAFF
clone size: many
D gene: -
V gene: TRBV25-1
J gene: TRBJ1-1

CDR3 DNA: TGTGCCAGCAGTTACTCGAAATCCCTCCCGGACAGGACCCCCTACGAGCAGTACTTC
CDR3 protein: CASSYSKSLPDRTPYEQYF
clone size: many
D gene: TRBD1
V gene: TRBV6-2/TRBV6-3
J gene: TRBJ2-7

CDR3 DNA: TGTGCCAGCTCGCAGGACATCCCGAGCTCTGGAAACACCATATATTTT
CDR3 protein: CASSQDIPSSGNTIYF
clone size: few
D gene: -
V gene: TRBV18
J gene: TRBJ1-3

CDR3 DNA: TGTGCCAGCAGCTCGGGGCCGAGGGGCACCATATATTTT
CDR3 protein: CASSSGPRGTIYF
clone size: many
D gene: -
V gene: TRBV7-9
J gene: TRBJ1-3

CDR3 DNA: TGTGCCAGCAGCTTCCCGGCCGGGAGGTTTACAGATCAGCCCCAGCATTTT
CDR3 protein: CASSFPAGRFTDQPQHF
clone size: many
D gene: -
V gene: TRBV7-8
J gene: TRBJ1-5

CDR3 DNA: TGCAGTGCTAGCTCGGGGACCCTTCACGAGCAGTACTTC
CDR3 protein: CSASSGTLHEQYF
clone size: many
D gene: -
V gene: TRBV20-1
J gene: TRBJ2-7

CDR3 DNA: TGTGCCAGCAGCATCAGGTGGTTAGAGGCGCAGTACTTC
CDR3 protein: CASSIRWLEAQYF
clone size: many
D gene: -
V gene: TRBV6-5
J gene: TRBJ2-7

CDR3 DNA: TGTGCCAGCAGTGAAGGCCGGTATGGCTACACCTTC
CDR3 protein: CASSEGRYGYTF
clone size: -
D gene: -
V gene: TRBV2
J gene: TRBJ1-2

CDR3 DNA: TGCAGTGCTAGAGAGGGGGACATCCTTCGCGAGCAGTACTTC
CDR3 protein: CSAREGDILREQYF
clone size: many
D gene: -
V gene: TRBV20-1
J gene: TRBJ2-7

CDR3 DNA: TGTGCCACCAGCAGAGATGAGCGCTACGAGCAGTACTTC
CDR3 protein: CATSRDERYEQYF
clone size: many
D gene: -
V gene: TRBV15
J gene: TRBJ2-7

CDR3 DNA: TGTGCCAGCAGCCAAGGGACTAGCGGGCTCTCTGGGGCCAACGTCCTGACTTTC
CDR3 protein: CASSQGTSGLSGANVLTF
clone size: many
D gene: TRBD2
V gene: TRBV11-2
J gene: TRBJ2-6

CDR3 DNA: TGCGCCAGCAGCTTCGGAGAACCCACTGAAGCTTTCTTT
CDR3 protein: CASSFGEPTEAFF
clone size: many
D gene: -
V gene: TRBV5-1
J gene: TRBJ1-1